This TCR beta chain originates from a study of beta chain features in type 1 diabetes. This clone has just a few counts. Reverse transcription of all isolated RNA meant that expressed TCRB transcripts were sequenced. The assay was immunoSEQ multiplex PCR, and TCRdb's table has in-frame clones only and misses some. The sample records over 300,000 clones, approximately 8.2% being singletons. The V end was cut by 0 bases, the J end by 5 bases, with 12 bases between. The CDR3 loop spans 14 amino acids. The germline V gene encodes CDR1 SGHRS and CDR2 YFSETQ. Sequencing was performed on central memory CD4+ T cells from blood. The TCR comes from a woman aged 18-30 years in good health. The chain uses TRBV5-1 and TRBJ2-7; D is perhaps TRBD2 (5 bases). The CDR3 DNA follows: TGCGCCAGCAGCTTGGGAGCCTCTAGCAACGAGCAGTACTTC. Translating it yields CASSLGASSNEQYF.